Included here is one T cell receptor (beta chain) sequence, with context. Its matching antigen is unknown. This record belongs to a study of T cells in localized non-small cell lung cancer. Study-wide results and limits: The appearance of a median approximately 60 of the top 100 tumor clones was seen in adjacent lung. Blood T cell density predicted longer survival; adjacent-lung clonality, shorter.

Assay used: immunoSEQ multiplex PCR; TCRdb lists only in-frame clones, some missing. The data show more than 700 clones, around 24% seen once. The CDR3 is 13 residues long. Germline CDR1 and CDR2: SNHLY and FYNNEI. Between the trimmed V and J ends, which lost 5 bases and 5 bases, there was a span of 12 bases. The origin of this receptor is a woman between 40 and 69 years old with stage I squamous cell lung carcinoma. The sample in question was lung tumor tissue, obtained before any cancer treatment. The chain uses TRBV2 and TRBJ1-1; D is ambiguous. The CDR3 loop reads CASSPGAGTEAFF. The DNA of the CDR3 is TGTGCCAGCAGTCCGGGAGCTGGGACTGAAGCTTTCTTT.